This record concerns one T cell receptor beta chain sequence. Its target is unknown. This sample stems from a study of T cell repertoires in cytomegalovirus infection. Overall study: Carrying CMV and the relevant HLA type showed in public TCR beta signatures.

Overall study results and limits: Identification of carriers of CMV plus the relevant HLA was performed using cumulative public TCR beta family frequency.

This CDR3 comprises 15 residues. Trimming cost V 6 bases and J 6 bases; bases outside gene matches: 11. Germline CDR1 reads SEHNR; CDR2 reads FQNEAQ (reference sequence). One entry per CDR3 protein results from TCRdb running MiXCR on the reads. Of fewer than 550,000 distinct CDR3 sequences detected, approximately 10% appear once; the ten largest clones hold roughly 10%. The rearrangement joins TRBV7-9 to TRBJ2-7, with 10 bases that match TRBD1. Sequencing was carried out using PBMCs. The sequence was obtained from a human donor in good health (CMV status not recorded). Some clones in this sample may be carry-over from other donors' samples. The CDR3 spells CASSPKGQGETEQYF. The CDR3 region has the DNA TGTGCCAGCAGTCCTAAAGGACAGGGGGAGACCGAGCAGTACTTC.